One sample yielded the 18 T cell receptor beta chains listed below, sequenced in a study of cytomegalovirus exposure and HLA in healthy donors. PCR used 60 Vbeta primers and 13 Jbeta primers. Libraries were prepared by immunoSEQ multiplex PCR; TCRdb keeps only in-frame clonotypes and omits some of them. This sample has 210,000 or so clones, with about 77% found just once. The specimen sequenced was PBMCs. The receptor set was obtained from a woman aged 25 to 39 in good health and CMV-seropositive.

The chain has TRBV4-1 and TRBJ1-5; TRBD1 matches at 8 bases. CDR3 length equals 17 residues. CDR1 and CDR2 (germline): MGHRA, YSYEKL. V trimming: 4 bases; J trimming: 4 bases; junction bases outside the gene matches: 12. As DNA, the CDR3 is TGCGCCAGCAGCCCCCAGGTCGGGACAGGATTAAATCAGCCCCAGCATTTT. Translating gives CASSPQVGTGLNQPQHF.

This clone was found a few times. The chain joins TRBV7-9 to TRBJ2-3; 10 bases map to TRBD2. CDR1 is SEHNR and CDR2 is FQNEAQ in the germline V gene (reference sequence). V shed 5 bases and J 3 bases; nucleotides not matched to a gene: 5. The CDR3 length is 15 residues. CDR3 nucleotides: TGTGCCAGCAGCGGGACTAGCGTAGGGACAGATACGCAGTATTTT. Translation: CASSGTSVGTDTQYF.

As regards this clone: This CDR3 is also generated by other DNA sequences in the sample. This sequence joins TRBV6-6 and TRBJ1-4, with D perhaps matching TRBD1 (5 bases). The V and J ends lost 10 bases and 8 bases respectively, with 20 bases between them. This CDR3 is built from 14 residues. CDR1 and CDR2 (germline): MNHNY, SVGAGI (reference sequence). Written as DNA, the CDR3 is TGTGCCACCAGGCTTCGACAGCGGGCAGAAAAACTGTTTTTT. Its translation is CATRLRQRAEKLFF.

The chain links TRBV6-1 to TRBJ2-5; tentative D call: TRBD2 (6 bases). V lost 3 bases and J lost 2, with 13 bases in between. This CDR3 is 15 amino acids long. Germline CDR1 and CDR2: MNHNS and SASEGT. The CDR3 nucleotides are TGTGCCAGCAGTGATTTCGTCGGGGGACAAGAGACCCAGTACTTC. Translating gives CASSDFVGGQETQYF.

This chain links TRBV7-2 with TRBJ2-1; TRBD2 matches at 12 bases. V lost 7 bases to trimming and J lost 4 bases; unmatched junction nucleotides: 5. Germline V gene data show CDR1 as SGHTA and CDR2 as FQGNSA. The CDR3 has 15 residues. The CDR3, as DNA: TGTGCCAGCACGACTAGCGGGAGTTTATACAATGAGCAGTTCTTC. It encodes CASTTSGSLYNEQFF.

This clone occurred a few times. The CDR3: CASSLLAGEQYF. CDR3 nucleotide sequence: TGTGCCAGCAGCTTACTGGCGGGAGAGCAGTATTTT. This sequence joins TRBV7-2 and TRBJ2-3, with 7 nucleotides matching TRBD2. J lost 11 bases, V lost 2 bases, and 4 bases had no gene match. Germline values: CDR1 SGHTA, CDR2 FQGNSA. The CDR3 runs 12 residues.

This clone turned up a few times. The V and J genes are TRBV7-3 and TRBJ2-3; D possibly corresponds to TRBD1 (6 bases). V dropped 1 base and J dropped 1 base, with 9 bases sitting between them. CDR3 length: 15 residues. Germline V lookup: CDR1 SGHTA, CDR2 FQGTGA. CDR3 region: CASSLIRTGTDTQYF. CDR3 nucleotide sequence: TGTGCCAGCAGCTTAATAAGGACAGGCACAGATACGCAGTATTTT.

This rearrangement joins TRBV5-1 to TRBJ1-1, with 10 bases lining up with TRBD1. Germline CDR1 reads SGHRS; CDR2 reads YFSETQ. This CDR3 is 14 amino acids long. V dropped 4 bases and J dropped 6; count of bases not matched to a gene: 6. CDR3 sequence: CASSRGQGMAEAFF. CDR3 bases: TGCGCCAGCAGCCGGGGACAGGGGATGGCTGAAGCTTTCTTT.

This clone has more than one count but fewer than ten. The chain is built from TRBV19 and TRBJ1-2, with D perhaps matching TRBD1 (5 bases). The CDR3 length is 13 residues. Trimming removed 3 bases at V and 4 bases at J, with 9 bases between. The germline gives CDR1 LNHDA, CDR2 SQIVND (reference sequence). Written as DNA, the CDR3 is TGTGCCAGTAGTATCGGCAGGGCCTATGGCTACACCTTC. Protein sequence: CASSIGRAYGYTF. Full variable domain (rest looked up from reference TRBV19 and TRBJ1-2): DGGITQSPKYLFRKEGQNVTLSCEQNLNHDAMYWYRQDPGQGLRLIYYSQIVNDFQKGDIAEGYSVSREKKESFPLTVTSAQKNPTAFYLCASSIGRAYGYTFGSGTRLTVV.

This clone was recorded a few times. The rearrangement joins TRBV5-1 to TRBJ2-7; 9 bases agree with TRBD2. The junction had 5 bases not matched to a gene; V was cut back by 0 bases and J by 4 bases. CDR3 length equals 15 residues. The germline CDR1 and CDR2 sequences are SGHRS and YFSETQ. In DNA, the CDR3 is TGCGCCAGCAGCTTGGGGCCTAGCGGGGAGTACGAGCAGTACTTC. Encoded protein: CASSLGPSGEYEQYF.

The genes are TRBV7-2 and TRBJ1-5, with D perhaps matching TRBD1 (5 bases). The germline V and J ends were trimmed by 5 bases and 11 bases, with 19 bases remaining between them. Germline V gives CDR1 SGHTA, CDR2 FQGNSA. The CDR3 is made up of 14 amino acids. CDR3 bases: TGTGCCAGCAGCCCCTCGGGGGGAACAGTGGCCCAGCATTTT. Its protein is CASSPSGGTVAQHF. Full variable domain (remainder filled in from reference TRBV7-2 and TRBJ1-5): GAGVSQSPSNKVTEKGKDVELRCDPISGHTALYWYRQSLGQGLEFLIYFQGNSAPDKSGLPSDRFSAERTGGSVSTLTIQRTQQEDSAVYLCASSPSGGTVAQHFGDGTRLSIL.

The CDR3 reads CASSTQGYSNQPQHF. The CDR3 DNA reads TGTGCCAGTAGTACGCAGGGTTATAGCAATCAGCCCCAGCATTTT. The chain is built from TRBV19 and TRBJ1-5, with D perhaps matching TRBD1 (5 bases). The CDR3 totals 15 residues. V shed 4 bases and J shed 0 bases, with 10 bases lying between them. The germline V gene has CDR1 LNHDA and CDR2 SQIVND (reference sequence).

The V gene is TRBV10-3, the J gene TRBJ2-3; no firm D call. There are 14 residues in the CDR3. CDR1 and CDR2 (germline): ENHRY, SYGVKD. V dropped 6 bases and J dropped 0 bases, with 10 bases sitting between them. The DNA of the CDR3 is TGTGCCATCAGGATATCTAAAAGCACAGATACGCAGTATTTT. Amino acids: CAIRISKSTDTQYF.

The chain employs TRBV6-4 and TRBJ2-1; the match to TRBD2 covers 10 bases. CDR1 and CDR2 from the germline V gene are MRHNA and SNTAGT. This CDR3 spans 14 amino acids. V was clipped by 8 bases and J by 3 bases; unmatched bases: 4. The CDR3 nucleotides read TGTGCCAGCTCAAAGCGGGAGGGCTACAATGAGCAGTTCTTC. This encodes CASSKREGYNEQFF.

V and J are TRBV29-1 and TRBJ2-1, with TRBD2 identical over 10 bases. Per the germline V gene, CDR1 is SQVTM and CDR2 is ANQGSEA. After removal of 0 bases from V and 0 bases from J, the junction contained 5 bases not matched to a gene. This CDR3 region has 17 residues. CDR3 sequence (DNA): TGCAGCGTTGAAGATCTGGGACTAGCGAGCTCCTACAATGAGCAGTTCTTC. Its protein product is CSVEDLGLASSYNEQFF.

This clone was detected only a few times. The V call is TRBV6-5, the J call TRBJ1-1; a weak D match, TRBD1 (6 bases). The germline V gene encodes CDR1 MNHEY and CDR2 SVGAGI. V was pared by 1 base and J by 4 bases, with 16 bases between. There are 16 residues in the CDR3. The chain's CDR3 is CASSYWAGAKGTEAFF. DNA for the CDR3: TGTGCCAGCAGTTACTGGGCGGGGGCCAAGGGCACTGAAGCTTTCTTT.

The V call is TRBV28, the J call TRBJ2-1; D is perhaps TRBD1 (6 bases). The CDR3 extends over 12 amino acids. V was shortened by 8 bases and J by 15 bases, with 20 bases between the two germline ends. Germline V gene sequence: CDR1 MDHEN, CDR2 SYDVKM. The CDR3 coding sequence is TGTGCCAGCGTGTCGGACAGCGACGTTAGGTTCTTC. It translates to CASVSDSDVRFF. The variable domain in full, completed from reference TRBV28 and TRBJ2-1, reads DVKVTQSSRYLVKRTGEKVFLECVQDMDHENMFWYRQDPGLGLRLIYFSYDVKMKEKGDIPEGYSVSREKKERFSLILESASTNQTSMYLCASVSDSDVRFFGPGTRLTVL.

This rearrangement joins TRBV7-2 to TRBJ1-5; D not resolved. This CDR3 spans 15 amino acids. From germline, CDR1 is SGHTA and CDR2 FQGNSA. Trimming took off 4 bases at V and 3 bases at J, with 13 bases between the two ends. CDR3: CASSWAAGVNQPQHF. CDR3 nucleotide sequence: TGTGCCAGCAGCTGGGCCGCGGGAGTCAATCAGCCCCAGCATTTT.